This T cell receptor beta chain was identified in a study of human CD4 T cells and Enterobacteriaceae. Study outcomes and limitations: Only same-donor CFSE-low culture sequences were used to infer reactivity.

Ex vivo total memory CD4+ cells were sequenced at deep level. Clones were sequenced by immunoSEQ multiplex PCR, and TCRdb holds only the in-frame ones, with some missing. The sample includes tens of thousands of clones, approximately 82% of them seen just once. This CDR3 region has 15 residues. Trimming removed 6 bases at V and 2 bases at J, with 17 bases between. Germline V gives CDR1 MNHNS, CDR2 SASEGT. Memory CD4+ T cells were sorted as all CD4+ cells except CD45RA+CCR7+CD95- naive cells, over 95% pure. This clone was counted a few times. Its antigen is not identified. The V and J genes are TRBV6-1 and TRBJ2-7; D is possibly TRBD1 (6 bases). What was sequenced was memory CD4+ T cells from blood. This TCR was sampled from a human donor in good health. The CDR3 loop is CASRDTGTFPYEQYF. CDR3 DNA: TGTGCCAGCAGGGATACAGGGACCTTCCCCTACGAGCAGTACTTC.